This entry concerns a single TCR beta chain. This record comes from a study of PD-L1 blockade in urothelial cancer. The time point was: pretreatment peripheral blood. CDR1 and CDR2 (germline): LNHNV, YYDKDF (reference sequence). The CDR3 has 14 residues. With 1 base removed from V and 5 bases from J, the gap between germline ends came to 12 bases. The method was immunoSEQ multiplex PCR; TCRdb's version includes in-frame clones alone and lacks a portion of them. The sample yields roughly 50,000 clones, roughly 85% seen once. The chain joins TRBV15 to TRBJ2-7, with D possibly being TRBD1 (6 bases). Here the sequenced sample was PBMCs, taken around atezolizumab (anti-PD-L1) treatment. This clonotype originated in a man aged 65 to 79 with urothelial cancer. CDR3 nucleotide sequence: TGTGCCACCAGCAGAGTTGGGGGCATAAACGAGCAGTACTTC. Its protein is CATSRVGGINEQYF.